Listed here are 19 T cell receptor beta chains from one sample, sequenced in a study of blood T cells in healthy people across ages. Alongside a J-beta primer mix, a sample-barcoded 5' primer served in a second PCR lasting roughly 6 to 11 cycles. TCRdb re-called the 5' RACE reads through MiXCR, storing one row per CDR3 protein. The table includes 700,000 to 900,000 distinct CDR3 sequences, roughly 53% detected once. Sequencing was carried out using blood. Receptors originate from a man of 80 years or more in good health.

This clonotype was detected ten times or more. V and J are TRBV6-1 and TRBJ2-7; no clear D gene. The CDR3 loop spans 11 amino acids. Germline loops: CDR1 MNHNS, CDR2 SASEGT. V was pared by 4 bases and J by 2 bases, with 3 bases between. The CDR3 spells CASSATYEQYF. The CDR3, as DNA: TGTGCCAGCAGTGCCACCTACGAGCAGTACTTC.

This chain links TRBV24-1 with TRBJ2-7; no clear D. Judging by the DNA end, TRBJ2-5 fits better; the J call may be wrong. The CDR3 runs to 13 residues. Germline V lookup: CDR1 KGHDR, CDR2 SFDVKD. The CDR3 DNA reads as TGTGCCACCAGTGAACCCCTAGGGGAGACCCAGTACTTC. This translates into CATSEPLGETQYF.

The J gene is TRBJ2-7, the V gene TRBV6-2 or TRBV6-3; 12 positions match TRBD2. Trimming cost V 5 bases and J 6 bases; bases outside gene matches: 5. The CDR3 spans 14 residues. Per germline, CDR1 MNHEY and CDR2 SVGEGT. As DNA, the CDR3 is TGTGCCAGCAGTCGGACTAGCGGGAAGCTCGAGCAGTACTTC. Residues: CASSRTSGKLEQYF.

This clonotype was seen only a few times. The chain couples TRBV6-2 or TRBV6-3 to TRBJ2-7; the match to TRBD2 covers 9 bases. CDR3 length: 14 residues. The germline CDR1 and CDR2 sequences are MNHEY and SVGEGT. With V trimmed by 2 bases and J by 6 bases, 5 bases remained unmatched. CDR3 region: CASSYGGRAIEQYF. The CDR3, as DNA: TGTGCCAGCAGTTACGGCGGGAGGGCCATCGAGCAGTACTTC.

This clonotype turned up a few times. This chain joins TRBV5-1 and TRBJ2-5; 8 bases align to TRBD2. Per germline, CDR1 SGHRS and CDR2 YFSETQ. This CDR3 comprises 16 residues. V lost 2 bases to trimming and J lost 5 bases; unmatched junction nucleotides: 11. CDR3 region: CASSFTGTSGGETQYF. The DNA for the CDR3 is TGCGCCAGCAGCTTCACGGGTACTAGCGGCGGTGAGACCCAGTACTTC. Full variable domain (missing parts from reference TRBV5-1 and TRBJ2-5): KAGVTQTPRYLIKTRGQQVTLSCSPISGHRSVSWYQQTPGQGLQFLFEYFSETQRNKGNFPGRFSGRQFSNSRSEMNVSTLELGDSALYLCASSFTGTSGGETQYFGPGTRLLVL.

In its sample, this clonotype was seen a few times. This chain connects TRBV29-1 to TRBJ1-4; 8 nucleotides agree with TRBD1. Trimming took 5 bases from V and 8 from J; bases not matched to a gene: 4. The germline CDR1 and CDR2 sequences are SQVTM and ANQGSEA. The CDR3 is made up of 12 amino acids. CDR3 DNA: TGCAGCGTTTCGACAGGGGCGGAAAAACTGTTTTTT. Translation gives CSVSTGAEKLFF.

A single count supports this clonotype. The rearrangement uses TRBV5-6 and TRBJ2-2, with TRBD2 matching 7 bases. Germline V gene data show CDR1 as SGHDT and CDR2 as YYEEEE. With V trimmed by 2 bases and J by 5 bases, 6 bases remained unmatched. This CDR3 spans 15 amino acids. The CDR3 coding sequence is TGTGCCAGCAGCTTACTAGCGAGAGGAACCGGGGAGCTGTTTTTT. It encodes CASSLLARGTGELFF.

The chain recombines TRBV28 with TRBJ2-1; a possible D gene is TRBD1 (6 bases). TRBJ2-7 matches the DNA end more closely, so the J call is doubtful. The CDR3 length is 17 residues. CDR1 is MDHEN and CDR2 is SYDVKM in the germline V gene. The CDR3 is CASSSAGTPSSYNEQYF. CDR3 in DNA: TGTGCCAGCAGCTCTGCCGGGACACCGAGCTCCTACAATGAGCAGTACTTC.

The chain employs TRBV20-1 and TRBJ2-1; 8 bases agree with TRBD2. This CDR3 contains 16 residues. In germline, CDR1 is DFQATT, CDR2 SNEGSKA (reference sequence). Losses at the gene ends were 3 bases for V and 1 base for J; bases not matched to a gene: 8. The DNA of the CDR3 is TGCAGTGCTAGCGCCCAACTAGCGGATTCCTACAATGAGCAGTTCTTC. Amino acids: CSASAQLADSYNEQFF.

The genes are TRBV3-1 and TRBJ2-5; 11 bases align to TRBD2. The CDR3 consists of 16 residues. Germline trimming cut 1 base from V and 11 bases from J; bases unmatched to any gene: 12. Germline CDR1 reads LGHDT; CDR2 reads YNNKEL (reference sequence). The CDR3 is CASSQGVLAGVGEQYF. In nucleotides, the CDR3 is TGTGCCAGCAGCCAAGGCGTACTAGCGGGAGTTGGAGAGCAGTACTTC.

This chain connects TRBV25-1 to TRBJ1-1; no definite D call. CDR1 is MGHDK and CDR2 is SYGVNS in the germline V gene. The V end lost 3 bases, the J end lost 11 bases, and 13 bases lay between the germline ends. The CDR3 extends over 12 amino acids. As DNA, the CDR3 is TGTGCCAGCAGTGACCGTGGCGCGAGTGCTTTCTTT. This sequence encodes CASSDRGASAFF. Complete variable domain (other parts from reference TRBV25-1 and TRBJ1-1): EADIYQTPRYLVIGTGKKITLECSQTMGHDKMYWYQQDPGMELHLIHYSYGVNSTEKGDLSSESTVSRIRTEHFPLTLESARPSHTSQYLCASSDRGASAFFGQGTRLTVV.

The chain uses TRBV13 and TRBJ2-7, with 9 positions matching TRBD2. The V segment lost 1 base and the J segment 6 bases; nucleotides outside the gene matches: 7. The CDR3 totals 15 residues. From germline, CDR1 is PRHDT and CDR2 FYEKMQ (reference sequence). The CDR3 loop is CASSLEAGGPPEQYF. CDR3 bases: TGTGCCAGCAGCTTAGAGGCGGGAGGGCCCCCCGAGCAGTACTTC. The whole variable domain, remainder taken from reference TRBV13 and TRBJ2-7, is AAGVIQSPRHLIKEKRETATLKCYPIPRHDTVYWYQQGPGQDPQFLISFYEKMQSDKGSIPDRFSAQQFSDYHSELNMSSLELGDSALYFCASSLEAGGPPEQYFGPGTRLTVT.

The chain is built from TRBV29-1 and TRBJ1-1; 10 bases fit TRBD1. The CDR3 sequence is 14 residues long. The germline V gene encodes CDR1 SQVTM and CDR2 ANQGSEA. With V trimmed by 5 bases and J by 5 bases, 8 bases remained unmatched. The CDR3 DNA follows: TGCAGCGTTCTAAGACAGGGGGCTCGGACTGAAGCTTTCTTT. This translates into CSVLRQGARTEAFF.

CDR3 nucleotide sequence: TGTGCCACCAGCAGAGTTGCAGGTCGTACGAACACCGGGGAGCTGTTTTTT. This translates into CATSRVAGRTNTGELFF. V usage is TRBV15 and J usage is TRBJ2-2; D remains ambiguous. V shed 1 base and J shed 0 bases, with 12 bases lying between them. The CDR3 runs 17 residues. The germline gives CDR1 LNHNV, CDR2 YYDKDF (reference sequence).

This chain uses TRBV2 with TRBJ1-2, with 10 bases lining up with TRBD1. The germline gives CDR1 SNHLY, CDR2 FYNNEI. This CDR3 has 15 amino acids. The V gene end was trimmed by 1 base and the J gene end by 5 bases; junction bases not matched to a gene: 4. CDR3 protein: CASSEDRDRGYGYTF. Here the CDR3 DNA reads TGTGCCAGCAGTGAAGACCGGGACAGGGGATATGGCTACACCTTC.

This clonotype showed up just a few times. V gene TRBV4-1 combines with J gene TRBJ1-6, with TRBD1 matching 12 bases. The germline V gene encodes CDR1 MGHRA and CDR2 YSYEKL. With V trimmed by 1 base and J by 8 bases, 6 bases remained unmatched. The CDR3 sequence is 17 residues long. In nucleotides, the CDR3 is TGCGCCAGCAGCCAAGCCGGGACAGGGGGCTTTTATTCACCCCTCCACTTT. Protein sequence: CASSQAGTGGFYSPLHF.

This clonotype was found a few times. The chain carries TRBV4-2 and TRBJ2-7; unclear D gene. This CDR3 has 13 residues. Trimming left V 1 base short and J 0 bases short, with 4 bases between. Germline V gene lookup returns CDR1 LGHNA and CDR2 YNFKEQ. The chain's CDR3 is CASSQVISYEQYF. In nucleotides, the CDR3 is TGTGCCAGCAGCCAAGTTATCTCCTACGAGCAGTACTTC.

Comments on this clonotype: A junction end diverges from the germline sequence, so it may reflect a read error. V usage is TRBV27 and J usage is TRBJ1-2; D is possibly TRBD1 (6 bases). The CDR3 is 14 residues long. Per germline, CDR1 MNHEY and CDR2 SMNVEV (reference sequence). The CDR3 DNA reads TGTGCCAGCAATTTATTCTGGGGGGCACGGGGCTACACCTTC. This translates into CASNLFWGARGYTF.

The rearrangement joins TRBV11-3 to TRBJ2-3; possibly TRBD1 or TRBD2 for D (5 bases each). Germline V gives CDR1 SGHNT, CDR2 YENEEA. V lost 5 bases and J 2 bases, leaving 14 bases between the germline ends. The CDR3 sequence is 15 residues long. The CDR3 region is CASSQGERLTDTQYF. The CDR3, as DNA: TGTGCCAGCAGCCAAGGGGAGCGGCTCACAGATACGCAGTATTTT.